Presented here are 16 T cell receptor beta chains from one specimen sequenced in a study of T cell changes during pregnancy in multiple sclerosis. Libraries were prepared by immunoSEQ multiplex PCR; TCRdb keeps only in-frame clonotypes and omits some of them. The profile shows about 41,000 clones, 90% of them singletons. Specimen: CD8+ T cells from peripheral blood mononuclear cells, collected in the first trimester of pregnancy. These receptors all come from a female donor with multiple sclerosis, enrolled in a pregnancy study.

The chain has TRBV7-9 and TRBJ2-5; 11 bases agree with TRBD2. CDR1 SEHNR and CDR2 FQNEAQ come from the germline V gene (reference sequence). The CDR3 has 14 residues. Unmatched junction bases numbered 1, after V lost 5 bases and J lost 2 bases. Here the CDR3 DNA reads TGTGCCAGCAGCCCTAGCGGGGGGCAAGAGACCCAGTACTTC. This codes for CASSPSGGQETQYF.

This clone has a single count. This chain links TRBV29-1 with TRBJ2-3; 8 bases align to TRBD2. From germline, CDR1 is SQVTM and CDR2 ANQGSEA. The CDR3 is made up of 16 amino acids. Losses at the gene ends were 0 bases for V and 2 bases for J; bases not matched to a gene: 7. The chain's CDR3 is CSVEDWTSQATDTQYF. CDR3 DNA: TGCAGCGTTGAAGATTGGACTAGCCAAGCCACAGATACGCAGTATTTT.

The CDR3 loop is CASSLGTLNTEAFF. In nucleotides, the CDR3 is TGTGCCAGCAGCTTGGGTACATTGAACACTGAAGCTTTCTTT. The chain is built from TRBV5-6 and TRBJ1-1; D ambiguous. The germline gives CDR1 SGHDT, CDR2 YYEEEE. CDR3 length: 14 residues. V was pared by 0 bases and J by 0 bases, with 6 bases between.

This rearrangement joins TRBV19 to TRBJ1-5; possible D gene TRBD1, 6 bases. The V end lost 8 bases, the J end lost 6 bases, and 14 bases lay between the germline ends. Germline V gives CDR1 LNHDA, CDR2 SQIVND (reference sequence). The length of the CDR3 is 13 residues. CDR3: CASSPGGPQPQHF. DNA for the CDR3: TGTGCCAGTTCGCCGGGGGGCCCTCAGCCCCAGCATTTT.

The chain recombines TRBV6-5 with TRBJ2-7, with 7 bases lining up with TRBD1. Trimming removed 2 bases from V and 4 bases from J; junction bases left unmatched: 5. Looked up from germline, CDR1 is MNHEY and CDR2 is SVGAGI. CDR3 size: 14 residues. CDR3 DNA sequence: TGTGCCAGCAGTTACAGGGGGCGCGAATACGAGCAGTACTTC. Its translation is CASSYRGREYEQYF.

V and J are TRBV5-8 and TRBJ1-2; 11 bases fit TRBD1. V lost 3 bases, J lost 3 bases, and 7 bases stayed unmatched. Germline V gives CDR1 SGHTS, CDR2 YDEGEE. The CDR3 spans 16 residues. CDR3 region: CASSSRDRGFDYGYTF. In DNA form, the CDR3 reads TGTGCCAGCAGCTCCCGGGACAGGGGGTTTGACTATGGCTACACCTTC.

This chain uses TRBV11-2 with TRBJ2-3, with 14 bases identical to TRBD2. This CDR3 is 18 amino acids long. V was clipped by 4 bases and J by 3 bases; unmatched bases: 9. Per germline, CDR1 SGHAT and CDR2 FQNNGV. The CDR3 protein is CASSSGLAGGGGTDTQYF. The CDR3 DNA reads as TGTGCCAGCAGCTCCGGACTAGCGGGGGGAGGGGGGACAGATACGCAGTATTTT. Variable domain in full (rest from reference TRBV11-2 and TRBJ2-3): EAGVAQSPRYKIIEKRQSVAFWCNPISGHATLYWYQQILGQGPKLLIQFQNNGVVDDSQLPKDRFSAERLKGVDSTLKIQPAKLEDSAVYLCASSSGLAGGGGTDTQYFGPGTRLTVL.

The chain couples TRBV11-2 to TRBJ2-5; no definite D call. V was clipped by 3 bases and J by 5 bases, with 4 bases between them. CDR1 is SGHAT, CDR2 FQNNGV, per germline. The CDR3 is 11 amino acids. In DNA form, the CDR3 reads TGTGCCAGCAGCTTTGGCGAGACCCAGTACTTC. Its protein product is CASSFGETQYF. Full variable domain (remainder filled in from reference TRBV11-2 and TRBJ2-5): EAGVAQSPRYKIIEKRQSVAFWCNPISGHATLYWYQQILGQGPKLLIQFQNNGVVDDSQLPKDRFSAERLKGVDSTLKIQPAKLEDSAVYLCASSFGETQYFGPGTRLLVL.

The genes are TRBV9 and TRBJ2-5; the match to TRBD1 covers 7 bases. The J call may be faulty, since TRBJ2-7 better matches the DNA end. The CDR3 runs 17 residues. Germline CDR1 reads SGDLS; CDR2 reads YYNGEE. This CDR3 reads CASSVGQGVNRAYEQYF. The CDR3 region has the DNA TGTGCCAGCAGCGTAGGCCAGGGGGTTAATCGGGCCTACGAGCAGTACTTC.

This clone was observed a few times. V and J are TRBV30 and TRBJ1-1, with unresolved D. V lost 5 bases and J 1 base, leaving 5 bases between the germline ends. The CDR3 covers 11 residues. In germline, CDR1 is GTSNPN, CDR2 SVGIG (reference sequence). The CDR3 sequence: CAWDKNTEAFF. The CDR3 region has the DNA TGTGCCTGGGACAAGAACACTGAAGCTTTCTTT. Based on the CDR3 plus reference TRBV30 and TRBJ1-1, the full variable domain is SQTIHQWPATLVQPVGSPLSLECTVEGTSNPNLYWYRQAAGRGLQLLFYSVGIGQISSEVPQNLSASRPQDRQFILSSKKLLLSDSGFYLCAWDKNTEAFFGQGTRLTVV.

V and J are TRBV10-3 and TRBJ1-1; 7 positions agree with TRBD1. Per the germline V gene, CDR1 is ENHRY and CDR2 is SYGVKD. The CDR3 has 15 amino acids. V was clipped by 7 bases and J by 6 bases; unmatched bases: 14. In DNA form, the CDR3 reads TGTGCCATCATGAGAGAGGTGAGGGGGCCAGCTGAAGCTTTCTTT. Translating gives CAIMREVRGPAEAFF.

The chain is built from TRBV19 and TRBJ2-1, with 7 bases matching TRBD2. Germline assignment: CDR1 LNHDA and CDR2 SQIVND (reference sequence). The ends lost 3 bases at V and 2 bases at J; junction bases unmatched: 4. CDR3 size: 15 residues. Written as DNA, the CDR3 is TGTGCCAGTAGTATGAGGGAGGGAACCTACAATGAGCAGTTCTTC. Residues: CASSMREGTYNEQFF. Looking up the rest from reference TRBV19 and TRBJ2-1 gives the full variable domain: DGGITQSPKYLFRKEGQNVTLSCEQNLNHDAMYWYRQDPGQGLRLIYYSQIVNDFQKGDIAEGYSVSREKKESFPLTVTSAQKNPTAFYLCASSMREGTYNEQFFGPGTRLTVL.

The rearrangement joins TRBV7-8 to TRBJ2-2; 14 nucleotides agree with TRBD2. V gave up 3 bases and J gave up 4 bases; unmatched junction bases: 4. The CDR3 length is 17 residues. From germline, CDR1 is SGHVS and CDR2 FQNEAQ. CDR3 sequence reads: CASSLGLAGASTGELFF. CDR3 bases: TGTGCCAGCAGCTTGGGACTAGCGGGAGCGAGCACCGGGGAGCTGTTTTTT.

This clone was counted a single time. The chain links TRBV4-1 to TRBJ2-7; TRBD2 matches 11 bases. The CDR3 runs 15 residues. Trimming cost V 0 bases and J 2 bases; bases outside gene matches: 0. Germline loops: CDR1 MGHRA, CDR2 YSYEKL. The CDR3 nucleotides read TGCGCCAGCAGCCAAGAACTAGCGGGGGCCTACGAGCAGTACTTC. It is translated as CASSQELAGAYEQYF.

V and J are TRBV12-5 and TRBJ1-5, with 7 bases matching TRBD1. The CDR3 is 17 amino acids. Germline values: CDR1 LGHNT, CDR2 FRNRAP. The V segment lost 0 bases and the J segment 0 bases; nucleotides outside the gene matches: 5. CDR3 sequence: CASGLVRDSYSNQPQHF. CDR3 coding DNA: TGTGCTAGTGGTTTGGTACGGGACAGTTATAGCAATCAGCCCCAGCATTTT. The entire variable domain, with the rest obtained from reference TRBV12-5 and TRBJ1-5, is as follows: DARVTQTPRHKVTEMGQEVTMRCQPILGHNTVFWYRQTMMQGLELLAYFRNRAPLDDSGMPKDRFSAEMPDATLATLKIQPSEPRDSAVYFCASGLVRDSYSNQPQHFGDGTRLSIL.

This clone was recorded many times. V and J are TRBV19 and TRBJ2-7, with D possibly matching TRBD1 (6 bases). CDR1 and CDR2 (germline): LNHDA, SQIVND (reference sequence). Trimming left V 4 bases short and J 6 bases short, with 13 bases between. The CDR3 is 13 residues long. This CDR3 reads CASSTGVGAEQYF. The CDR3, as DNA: TGTGCCAGTAGTACAGGGGTGGGGGCCGAGCAGTACTTC. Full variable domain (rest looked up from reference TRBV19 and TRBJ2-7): DGGITQSPKYLFRKEGQNVTLSCEQNLNHDAMYWYRQDPGQGLRLIYYSQIVNDFQKGDIAEGYSVSREKKESFPLTVTSAQKNPTAFYLCASSTGVGAEQYFGPGTRLTVT.